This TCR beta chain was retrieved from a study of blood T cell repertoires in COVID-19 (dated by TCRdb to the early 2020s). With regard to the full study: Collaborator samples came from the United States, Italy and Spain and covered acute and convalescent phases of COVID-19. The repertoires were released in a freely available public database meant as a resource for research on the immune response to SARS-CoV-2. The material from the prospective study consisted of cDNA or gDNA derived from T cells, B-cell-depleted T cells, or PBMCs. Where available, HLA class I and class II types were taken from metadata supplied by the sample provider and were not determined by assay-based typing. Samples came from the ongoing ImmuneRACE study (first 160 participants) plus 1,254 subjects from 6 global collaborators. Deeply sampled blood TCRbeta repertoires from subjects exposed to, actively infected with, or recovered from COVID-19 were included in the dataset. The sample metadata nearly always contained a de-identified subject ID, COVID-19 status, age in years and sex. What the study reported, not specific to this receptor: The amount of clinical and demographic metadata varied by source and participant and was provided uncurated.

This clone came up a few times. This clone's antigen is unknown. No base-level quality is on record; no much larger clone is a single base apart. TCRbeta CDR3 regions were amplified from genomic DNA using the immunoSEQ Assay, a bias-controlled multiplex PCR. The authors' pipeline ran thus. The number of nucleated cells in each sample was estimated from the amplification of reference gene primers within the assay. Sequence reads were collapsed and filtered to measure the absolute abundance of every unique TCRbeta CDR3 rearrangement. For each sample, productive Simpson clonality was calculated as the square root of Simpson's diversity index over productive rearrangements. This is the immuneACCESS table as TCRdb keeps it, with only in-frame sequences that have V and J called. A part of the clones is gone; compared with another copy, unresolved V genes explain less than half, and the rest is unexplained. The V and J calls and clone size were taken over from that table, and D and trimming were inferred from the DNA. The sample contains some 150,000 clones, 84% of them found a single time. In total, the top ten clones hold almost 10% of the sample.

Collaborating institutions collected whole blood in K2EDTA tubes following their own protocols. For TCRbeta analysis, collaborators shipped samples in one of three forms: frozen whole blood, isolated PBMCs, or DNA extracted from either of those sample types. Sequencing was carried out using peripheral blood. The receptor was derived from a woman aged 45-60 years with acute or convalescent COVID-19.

CDR3 sequence: CASSEQNTEAFF. DNA sequence: TGTGCCAGCAGTGAACAGAACACTGAAGCTTTCTTT. The rearrangement combines TRBV2 with TRBJ1-1, with the D gene call left open. The CDR3 sequence holds 12 residues, the cysteine and phenylalanine included. Only the CDR3 part of the read is kept: 36 bases, read in frame from the first base. A distance of 2 bases separates the germline ends of V and J, which lose 2 bases and 1 base respectively. The germline V gene supplies CDR1 SNHLY and CDR2 FYNNEI.